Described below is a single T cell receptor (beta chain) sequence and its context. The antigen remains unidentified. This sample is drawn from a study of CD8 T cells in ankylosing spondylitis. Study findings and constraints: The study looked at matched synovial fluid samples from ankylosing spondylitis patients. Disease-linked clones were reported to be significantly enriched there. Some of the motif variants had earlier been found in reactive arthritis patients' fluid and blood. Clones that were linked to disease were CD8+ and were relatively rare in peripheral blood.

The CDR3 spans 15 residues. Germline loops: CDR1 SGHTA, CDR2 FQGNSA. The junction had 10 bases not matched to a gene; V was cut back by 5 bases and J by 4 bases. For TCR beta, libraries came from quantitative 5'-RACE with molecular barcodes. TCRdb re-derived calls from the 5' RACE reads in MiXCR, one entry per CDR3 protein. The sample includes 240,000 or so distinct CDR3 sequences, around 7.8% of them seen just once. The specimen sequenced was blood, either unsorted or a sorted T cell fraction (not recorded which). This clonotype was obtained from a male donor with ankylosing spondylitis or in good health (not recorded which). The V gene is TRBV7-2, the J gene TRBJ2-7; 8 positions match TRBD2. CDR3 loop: CASSNSGGVLYEQYF. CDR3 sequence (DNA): TGTGCCAGCAGCAACAGCGGGGGTGTTCTGTACGAGCAGTACTTC. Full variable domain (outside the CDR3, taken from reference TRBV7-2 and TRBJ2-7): GAGVSQSPSNKVTEKGKDVELRCDPISGHTALYWYRQSLGQGLEFLIYFQGNSAPDKSGLPSDRFSAERTGGSVSTLTIQRTQQEDSAVYLCASSNSGGVLYEQYFGPGTRLTVT.